Below, one T cell receptor (beta chain) is given with its context. The data belong to a study of cytomegalovirus exposure and HLA in healthy donors. Primers included in the PCR were 60 Vbeta and 13 Jbeta primers. Assay: immunoSEQ multiplex PCR; the TCRdb copy retains only in-frame clones and omits some. Of tens of thousands of clones in the sample, 80% are singletons; the top ten hold around 6%. CDR1 LGHNA and CDR2 YNFKEQ come from the germline V gene. The CDR3 covers 14 residues. The V gene end was trimmed by 6 bases and the J gene end by 6 bases; junction bases not matched to a gene: 4. The chain links TRBV4-2 to TRBJ2-1; 11 nucleotides line up with TRBD2. This sequence originates from a male donor in good health and CMV-seronegative. The sequenced sample was PBMCs. The CDR3 nucleotides read TGTGCCAGCAGACTAGCGGGAGACATCAATGAGCAGTTCTTC. It codes for CASRLAGDINEQFF.